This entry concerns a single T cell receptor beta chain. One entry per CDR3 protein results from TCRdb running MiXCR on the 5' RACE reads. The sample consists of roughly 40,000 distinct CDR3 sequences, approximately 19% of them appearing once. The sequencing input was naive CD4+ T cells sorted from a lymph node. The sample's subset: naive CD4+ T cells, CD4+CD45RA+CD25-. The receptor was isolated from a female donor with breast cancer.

This CDR3 reads CASSSQVYGYTF. The CDR3, as DNA: TGTGCCAGCAGCTCTCAAGTCTATGGCTACACCTTC. The chain carries TRBV9 and TRBJ1-2; D unclear. This CDR3 spans 12 amino acids. Trimming pared 4 bases from V and 4 bases from J, leaving 8 bases between. CDR1 is SGDLS and CDR2 is YYNGEE in the germline V gene.